This T cell receptor beta chain comes out of a study of T cells in Graves' hyperthyroidism and ophthalmopathy. General study results and limits: The majority of expanded thyroid clonotypes above 0.001 also appeared in blood.

If no ophthalmopathy progression occurred within 18 months, Graves' hyperthyroidism was stable. With regard to this clonotype: Its antigen remains unknown.

There are 15 residues in the CDR3. V dropped 3 bases and J dropped 3 bases, with 12 bases sitting between them. Authors of the study amplified TCR beta CDR3 regions from RNA transcripts. TCR CDR3 regions were first amplified by RT-PCR with HTBI primers. TCRdb passed the multiplex PCR reads through MiXCR, listing each CDR3 protein once. This table holds about 700,000 distinct CDR3 sequences, 11% to 15% found once. V gene TRBV12-3 or TRBV12-4 combines with J gene TRBJ2-1; D gene uncertain. The specimen sequenced was blood. This sequence was found in a woman younger than 35 with Graves' hyperthyroidism. CDR3 coding DNA: TGTGCCAGCAGTTTGAAACGGGTATTCTACAATGAGCAGTTCTTC. It yields the protein CASSLKRVFYNEQFF.